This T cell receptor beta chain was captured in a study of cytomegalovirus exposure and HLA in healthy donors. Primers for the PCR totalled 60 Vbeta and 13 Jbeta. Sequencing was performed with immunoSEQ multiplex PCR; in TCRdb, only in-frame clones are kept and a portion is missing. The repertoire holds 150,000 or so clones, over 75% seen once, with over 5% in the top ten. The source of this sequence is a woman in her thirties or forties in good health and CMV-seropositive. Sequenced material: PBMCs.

DNA for the CDR3: TGTGCCAGCACTTTGAAGGAGGCCGGATTTGAGCAGTTCTTC. It encodes CASTLKEAGFEQFF. The chain employs TRBV28 and TRBJ2-1; the D gene is possibly TRBD2 (5 bases). This CDR3 is 14 amino acids long. CDR1 MDHEN and CDR2 SYDVKM come from the germline V gene. The V end lost 7 bases, the J end lost 9 bases, and 19 bases lay between the germline ends. Drawing the rest from reference TRBV28 and TRBJ2-1, the complete variable domain is DVKVTQSSRYLVKRTGEKVFLECVQDMDHENMFWYRQDPGLGLRLIYFSYDVKMKEKGDIPEGYSVSREKKERFSLILESASTNQTSMYLCASTLKEAGFEQFFGPGTRLTVL.